The source of this T cell receptor (beta chain) is a study of shared T cell receptors in the human thymus. Germline V CDR1 and CDR2: SGHDN, FVKESK. Trimming cost V 0 bases and J 2 bases; bases outside gene matches: 5. CDR3 length: 16 amino acids. Libraries were prepared by immunoSEQ multiplex PCR; TCRdb keeps only in-frame clonotypes and omits some of them. The profile shows under 850,000 clones, over 75% of them singletons. This same sample was also taken into another study, of human thymus T cells. From that study: Corrective surgery for congenital heart defects was being performed on the healthy Finnish infants who served as donors. Resections removed during corrective heart surgery provided the thymus tissue used. Apparent bias marked the V and J gene usage of thymic and blood repertoires. Thymic repertoires from unrelated individuals overlapped highly, related research reported.

The TCR comes from a boy younger than two with a congenital heart defect. The sequenced sample was thymocytes. V is TRBV14 and J is TRBJ2-3; TRBD2 matches 7 bases. In DNA form, the CDR3 reads TGTGCCAGCAGCCAAGAATCTAGCGGTCCCACAGATACGCAGTATTTT. Protein: CASSQESSGPTDTQYF.